Shown below are 23 T cell receptor beta chains from a single sample sequenced in a study of shared clonotypes between healthy human individuals. TCRdb keeps only in-frame clones here, not all; method: immunoSEQ multiplex PCR. There are roughly 1,600,000 clones in the sample; around 98.5% occur only once, and about 0.34% lies in the top ten. The sequenced sample was naive CD4+ T cells sorted from blood. Sample subset: CD45RA+ positively selected. These receptors all come from a man aged 25 to 45 in good health.

This sequence joins TRBV19 and TRBJ2-7; D possibly corresponds to TRBD1 (6 bases). This CDR3 contains 14 residues. CDR1 is LNHDA, CDR2 SQIVND, per germline (reference sequence). Trimming left V 4 bases short and J 3 bases short, with 13 bases between. CDR3 DNA sequence: TGTGCCAGTAGTAGACAGGCCACATACTACGAGCAGTACTTC. Translating it yields CASSRQATYYEQYF.

The chain carries TRBV27 and TRBJ2-5; possible D gene TRBD2, 6 bases. CDR3 length: 13 residues. The V gene lost 0 bases and the J gene lost 5 bases, with 7 bases spanning the gap. CDR1 is MNHEY, CDR2 SMNVEV, per germline (reference sequence). This CDR3 reads CASSLSGRETQYF. The CDR3 coding sequence is TGTGCCAGCAGTTTATCGGGGAGGGAGACCCAGTACTTC.

This sequence joins TRBV4-2 and TRBJ2-7; tentative D call: TRBD2 (7 bases). This CDR3 is built from 15 residues. Trimming cost V 3 bases and J 4 bases, with 16 bases left between them. Germline V CDR1 and CDR2: LGHNA, YNFKEQ. The DNA for the CDR3 is TGTGCCAGCAGCCAGAGAGAGGGAGGGGGTTACGAGCAGTACTTC. It yields the protein CASSQREGGGYEQYF.

J is TRBJ2-7 and V is TRBV4-3; 8 bases align to TRBD1. The J segment lost 1 base and the V segment lost 1 base, leaving 3 bases of the junction unmatched. The CDR3 totals 15 residues. Germline V gives CDR1 LGHNA, CDR2 YSLEER. The CDR3 DNA reads as TGCGCCAGCAGCCAAGGGTACAGGGGGTCCTACGAGCAGTACTTC. Protein product: CASSQGYRGSYEQYF.

V usage is TRBV14 and J usage is TRBJ2-3; D gene uncertain. CDR3 length: 14 amino acids. The V end lost 6 bases, the J end lost 1 base, and 11 bases lay between the germline ends. The V gene's germline CDR1 is SGHDN and CDR2 FVKESK. CDR3 bases: TGTGCCAGCAGTCGCCTTTGGGGCACAGATACGCAGTATTTT. Protein: CASSRLWGTDTQYF.

The chain uses TRBV7-9 and TRBJ2-7; possibly TRBD1 for D (6 bases). V dropped 5 bases and J dropped 4 bases, with 18 bases sitting between them. CDR1 is SEHNR, CDR2 FQNEAQ, per germline (reference sequence). The CDR3 spans 15 residues. The CDR3, as DNA: TGTGCCAGCAGCCCAGAGGCGGCAGGGGAATACGAGCAGTACTTC. It is translated as CASSPEAAGEYEQYF.

This clone was recorded once. V and J are TRBV29-1 and TRBJ2-1; D is undetermined. Trimming left V 4 bases short and J 9 bases short, with 10 bases between. The CDR3 is made up of 11 amino acids. Germline lookup yields CDR1 SQVTM and CDR2 ANQGSEA. CDR3 coding DNA: TGCAGCGTTGGAAATTCGGGTGAGCAGTTCTTC. Protein sequence: CSVGNSGEQFF.

The chain carries TRBV5-4 and TRBJ2-5; tentatively, D is TRBD2 (5 bases). Looked up from germline, CDR1 is SGHNT and CDR2 is YYREEE (reference sequence). The CDR3 is 15 amino acids. Trimming took 2 bases from V and 2 from J, leaving 13 bases between them. The CDR3 sequence is CASSFTVARQETQYF. The CDR3 coding sequence is TGTGCCAGCAGCTTCACCGTAGCGAGACAAGAGACCCAGTACTTC.

J is TRBJ1-4 and V is TRBV2; D not resolved. The CDR3 runs 14 residues. CDR1 and CDR2 (germline): SNHLY, FYNNEI. Trimming shortened V by 7 bases and J by 8 bases, and 17 bases separated the two germline ends. The CDR3 reads CASKGAIQWEKLFF. CDR3 DNA sequence: TGTGCCAGCAAGGGAGCTATTCAATGGGAAAAACTGTTTTTT.

The rearrangement links TRBV11-2 to TRBJ2-3, with D unclear. The CDR3 has 15 amino acids. Germline V gene sequence: CDR1 SGHAT, CDR2 FQNNGV. V was shortened by 3 bases and J by 2 bases, with 12 bases between the two germline ends. CDR3: CASSFRARYTDTQYF. As DNA, the CDR3 is TGTGCCAGCAGCTTTCGGGCTAGATACACAGATACGCAGTATTTT.

This rearrangement joins TRBV9 to TRBJ2-5, with D tentatively TRBD1 (6 bases). This CDR3 spans 14 amino acids. Germline-derived CDR1 and CDR2 are SGDLS and YYNGEE. Trimming left V 3 bases short and J 2 bases short, with 11 bases between. In DNA form, the CDR3 reads TGTGCCAGCAGCGAAGGGGGAAATCAAGAGACCCAGTACTTC. It is translated as CASSEGGNQETQYF.

V is TRBV18 and J is TRBJ2-6; tentatively, D is TRBD1 or TRBD2 (7 bases each). The CDR3 extends over 18 amino acids. Looked up from germline, CDR1 is KGHSH and CDR2 is LQKENI. Trimming left V 3 bases short and J 0 bases short, with 15 bases between. This CDR3 is CASSPRGGLASGANVLTF. The CDR3 DNA sequence: TGTGCCAGCTCACCCAGGGGGGGGTTGGCCTCTGGGGCCAACGTCCTGACTTTC.

This chain joins TRBV29-1 and TRBJ2-7; 10 bases match TRBD2. The ends lost 7 bases at V and 2 bases at J; junction bases unmatched: 8. This CDR3 has 14 amino acids. Germline V gives CDR1 SQVTM, CDR2 ANQGSEA. CDR3 sequence reads: CSAASGSVPYEQYF. In nucleotides, the CDR3 is TGCAGCGCTGCTAGCGGGAGTGTGCCCTACGAGCAGTACTTC.

Note on this clone: This specimen includes other DNA sequences encoding the same CDR3. J is TRBJ2-1 and V is TRBV28; the D gene is possibly TRBD2 (5 bases). CDR1 and CDR2 from the germline V gene are MDHEN and SYDVKM. The CDR3 is made up of 12 amino acids. V was pared by 7 bases and J by 4 bases, with 8 bases between. The chain's CDR3 is CASTGSYNEQFF. In nucleotides, the CDR3 is TGTGCCAGCACGGGGTCGTACAATGAGCAGTTCTTC.

The rearrangement uses TRBV30 and TRBJ1-5, with a possible D match to TRBD1 (5 bases). The CDR3 covers 16 residues. The V and J ends lost 8 bases and 0 bases respectively, with 20 bases between them. Germline CDR1 and CDR2: GTSNPN and SVGIG (reference sequence). The CDR3 reads CARSKQGFRSNQPQHF. CDR3 nucleotide sequence: TGTGCCCGGTCCAAGCAGGGTTTCCGTAGCAATCAGCCCCAGCATTTT. Full variable domain (rest looked up from reference TRBV30 and TRBJ1-5): SQTIHQWPATLVQPVGSPLSLECTVEGTSNPNLYWYRQAAGRGLQLLFYSVGIGQISSEVPQNLSASRPQDRQFILSSKKLLLSDSGFYLCARSKQGFRSNQPQHFGDGTRLSIL.

CDR3: CASRSGGPLNTGELFF. The CDR3 DNA reads as TGTGCCAGCAGATCCGGGGGCCCGCTGAACACCGGGGAGCTGTTTTTT. The chain couples TRBV11-2 to TRBJ2-2; D is possibly TRBD1 or TRBD2 (6 bases each). Germline values: CDR1 SGHAT, CDR2 FQNNGV. Trimming left V 6 bases short and J 1 base short, with 15 bases between. The CDR3 runs to 16 residues.

This chain links TRBV6-6 with TRBJ2-2; no firm D call. Per the germline V gene, CDR1 is MNHNY and CDR2 is SVGAGI (reference sequence). V was clipped by 9 bases and J by 6 bases, with 11 bases between them. CDR3 length: 12 residues. The CDR3 coding sequence is TGTGCCAGTACCCACGGATCCGGGGAGCTGTTTTTT. Amino acid sequence: CASTHGSGELFF.

The rearrangement uses TRBV11-2 and TRBJ1-1; TRBD1 matches at 7 bases. This CDR3 is built from 15 residues. Unmatched junction bases numbered 5, after V lost 0 bases and J lost 4 bases. The germline V gene encodes CDR1 SGHAT and CDR2 FQNNGV. Written as DNA, the CDR3 is TGTGCCAGCAGCTTAGAGGGGAAGGGGGCCACTGAAGCTTTCTTT. It specifies CASSLEGKGATEAFF.

This chain connects TRBV7-3 to TRBJ2-7; tentatively, D is TRBD1 (6 bases). Per germline, CDR1 SGHTA and CDR2 FQGTGA. Trimming left V 2 bases short and J 7 bases short, with 12 bases between. The CDR3 sequence is 13 residues long. DNA of the CDR3: TGTGCCAGCAGCTTAGGACAGTTAGGAGAGCAGTACTTC. This gives the protein CASSLGQLGEQYF.

J is TRBJ2-2 and V is TRBV2; D unresolved. The V end lost 7 bases, the J end lost 3 bases, and 12 bases lay between the germline ends. The CDR3 length is 14 residues. Germline-derived CDR1 and CDR2 are SNHLY and FYNNEI. This CDR3 is CASTRIRDTGELFF. CDR3 nucleotide sequence: TGTGCCAGCACTAGGATCCGGGACACCGGGGAGCTGTTTTTT.

The J gene is TRBJ2-3, the V gene TRBV4-1; D might be TRBD1 or TRBD2, each matching 5 bases. The V gene lost 0 bases and the J gene lost 5 bases, with 21 bases spanning the gap. Germline V lookup: CDR1 MGHRA, CDR2 YSYEKL. This CDR3 contains 18 residues. The CDR3 spells CASSQDPPSGQGEDTQYF. CDR3 in DNA: TGCGCCAGCAGCCAAGATCCCCCCAGCGGCCAGGGTGAAGATACGCAGTATTTT.

This chain connects TRBV29-1 to TRBJ2-3; tentatively, D is TRBD1 (5 bases). The CDR3 spans 14 residues. The germline V gene encodes CDR1 SQVTM and CDR2 ANQGSEA. The germline V and J ends were trimmed by 2 bases and 2 bases, with 11 bases remaining between them. CDR3 nucleotide sequence: TGCAGCGTTGAAAGGTCAGGGTCCACAGATACGCAGTATTTT. It yields the protein CSVERSGSTDTQYF.

The genes are TRBV9 and TRBJ2-1; TRBD2 matches 12 bases. The V gene end was trimmed by 0 bases and the J gene end by 8 bases; junction bases not matched to a gene: 3. CDR1 is SGDLS, CDR2 YYNGEE, per germline. The CDR3 sequence is 15 residues long. CDR3 sequence (DNA): TGTGCCAGCAGCGTAGGACTAGCGGGAGACTATGAGCAGTTCTTC. Its protein is CASSVGLAGDYEQFF. Full variable domain (rest looked up from reference TRBV9 and TRBJ2-1): DSGVTQTPKHLITATGQRVTLRCSPRSGDLSVYWYQQSLDQGLQFLIQYYNGEERAKGNILERFSAQQFPDLHSELNLSSLELGDSALYFCASSVGLAGDYEQFFGPGTRLTVL.